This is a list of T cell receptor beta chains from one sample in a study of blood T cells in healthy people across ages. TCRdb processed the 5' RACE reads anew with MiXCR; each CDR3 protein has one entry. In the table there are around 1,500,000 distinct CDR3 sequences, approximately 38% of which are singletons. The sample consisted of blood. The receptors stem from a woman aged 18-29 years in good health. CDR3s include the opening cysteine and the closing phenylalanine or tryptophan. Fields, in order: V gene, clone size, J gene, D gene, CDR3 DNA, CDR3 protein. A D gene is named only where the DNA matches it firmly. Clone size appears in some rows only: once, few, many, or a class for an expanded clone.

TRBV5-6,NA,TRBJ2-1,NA,TGTGCCAGCAGCTTGGAGGCCCTATCGGGAGTCGGGAATGAGCAGTTCTTC,CASSLEALSGVGNEQFF
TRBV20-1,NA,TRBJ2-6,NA,TGCAGTGCTAGGGGGCCAGGGAACTCTGGGGCCAACGTCCTGACTTTC,CSARGPGNSGANVLTF
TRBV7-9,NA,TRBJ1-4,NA,TGTGCCAGCAGCTTAGATGGGGGCGGCGAAAAACTGTTTTTT,CASSLDGGGEKLFF
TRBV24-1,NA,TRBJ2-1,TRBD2,TGTGCCACCGCCCCGGGACTAGCGGATGGGTCCTCCTACAATGAGCAGTTCTTC,CATAPGLADGSSYNEQFF
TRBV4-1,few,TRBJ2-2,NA,TGCGCCAGCAGCCACGACCCCAACACCGGGGAGCTGTTTTTT,CASSHDPNTGELFF
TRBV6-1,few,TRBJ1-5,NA,TGTGCCAGCAGTGGTACAGGGAGTCAGCCCCAGCATTTT,CASSGTGSQPQHF
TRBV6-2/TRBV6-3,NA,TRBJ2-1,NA,TGTGCCAGCAGTTACTTGACTAATGGTGAGCAGTTCTTC,CASSYLTNGEQFF
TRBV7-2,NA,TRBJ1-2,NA,TGTGCCAGCAGCCCGGGGGTTTCATCCATCTATGGCTACACCTTC,CASSPGVSSIYGYTF
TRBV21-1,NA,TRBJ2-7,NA,TGTGCCAGCAGTTTGGCAGCGGCCCGTGGAGTCGAGCAGTACTTC,CASSLAAARGVEQYF
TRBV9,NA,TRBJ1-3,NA,TGTGCCAGCAGCGCGATAGGACAAGTTGGAAACACCATATATTTT,CASSAIGQVGNTIYF
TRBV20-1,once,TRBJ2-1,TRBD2,TGCAGTGCTTCCCCTCCCCAGCGGGGGGTCTACAATGAGCAGTTCTTC,CSASPPQRGVYNEQFF
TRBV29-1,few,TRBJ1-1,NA,TGCAGCGTCGGACGGCTCACTGAAGCTTTCTTT,CSVGRLTEAFF
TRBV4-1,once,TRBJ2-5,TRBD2,TGCGCCAGCAGCCAAGAAGCAGCGGGAGTCGAGGAAGAGCAGTACTTC,CASSQEAAGVEEEQYF
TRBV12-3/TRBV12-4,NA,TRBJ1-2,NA,TGTGCCAGCAGCCCTCTCCCCCACTATGGCTACACCTTC,CASSPLPHYGYTF
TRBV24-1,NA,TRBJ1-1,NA,TGTGCCACCAGTGATCCAACGGACGAAACTGAAGCTTTCTTT,CATSDPTDETEAFF
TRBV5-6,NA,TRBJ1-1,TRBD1,TGTGCCAGCAGCGGAGGACAGGGGGCTCCTTCCATGAACACTGAAGCTTTCTTT,CASSGGQGAPSMNTEAFF
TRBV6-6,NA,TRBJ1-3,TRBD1,TGTGCCAGCAACCCGACAGGGAAGGGAAACACCATATATTTT,CASNPTGKGNTIYF
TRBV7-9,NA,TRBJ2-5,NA,TGTGCCAGCAGCTTAGGGGAAGTACCGAGGGAGACCCAGTACTTC,CASSLGEVPRETQYF
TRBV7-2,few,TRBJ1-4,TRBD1,TGTGCCAGCAGGATGGACAGGGCGAGTGAAAAACTGTTTTTT,CASRMDRASEKLFF
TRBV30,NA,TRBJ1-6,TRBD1,TGTGCCCGGAGGATCCGGGACAGGATGAATTCACCCCTCCACTTT,CARRIRDRMNSPLHF